The 16 T cell receptor beta chains presented below share a single source sample, sequenced in a study of vaccination effects on CD4 cells after COVID-19 (dated by TCRdb to between 2021 and 2023). In the ViraFEST assay, PBMC were stimulated with viral peptide pools, and TCR sequencing was then used to find antigen-specific CD4+ T cell clonotypes based on their expansion. After roughly 11 days of culture, CD4+ T cells were isolated with the EasySep CD4+ T cell isolation kit. Two doses of either the BNT162b2 or the mRNA-1273 mRNA SARS-CoV-2 vaccine were administered to participants. The library was produced with the immunoSEQ multiplex PCR assay. Entries here come from immuneACCESS through TCRdb and include only in-frame sequences with V and J called. Some clones fail to appear in such tables; in the studies checked, an unresolved V gene covers under half of the shortfall, and the cause of the remainder is unknown. The sample contains roughly 71,000 clones, roughly 79% of them found a single time. The top ten constitute 0.8% to 1% of the sample.

The antigens these receptors bind are not known. Source: CD4+ T cells from PBMCs cultured with HCoV-OC43 spike peptides, taken after COVID-19 vaccination. Sample cell subset or site, as interpreted from the label and publication: HCoV-OC43 spike overlapping peptide pool stimulation. Receptors originate from a human donor who received a COVID-19 vaccine.

V and J are TRBV6-4 and TRBJ2-3; the D gene is possibly TRBD2 (6 bases). Deletions cut 6 bases from V and 6 bases from J, with 13 bases between. Germline V gene sequence: CDR1 MRHNA, CDR2 SNTAGT. This CDR3 has 13 residues. In DNA, the CDR3 is TGTGCCAGCAGCCGGGACTTGTTTGATACGCAGTATTTT. It yields the protein CASSRDLFDTQYF.

This sequence joins TRBV4-1 and TRBJ1-2; the D is unclear. Trimming took 4 bases from V and 0 from J, leaving 12 bases between them. CDR1 is MGHRA and CDR2 is YSYEKL in the germline V gene. The CDR3 length is 15 residues. Here the CDR3 DNA reads TGCGCCAGCAGCCGGTTCGGGCCAGCTAACTATGGCTACACCTTC. As protein: CASSRFGPANYGYTF.

The chain uses TRBV2 and TRBJ1-4; D uncertain. The CDR3 runs to 14 residues. CDR1 is SNHLY, CDR2 FYNNEI, per germline. The V end lost 8 bases, the J end lost 0 bases, and 10 bases lay between the germline ends. CDR3: CASWGYATNEKLFF. The DNA for the CDR3 is TGTGCCAGCTGGGGATACGCAACTAATGAAAAACTGTTTTTT.

The chain recombines TRBV7-2 with TRBJ2-6; D ambiguous. The germline V gene encodes CDR1 SGHTA and CDR2 FQGNSA. V was clipped by 5 bases and J by 2 bases, with 13 bases between them. CDR3 length: 16 amino acids. The CDR3 reads CASSADRIPGANVLTF. Here the CDR3 DNA reads TGTGCCAGCAGCGCCGATCGAATTCCTGGGGCCAACGTCCTGACTTTC.

The V and J genes are TRBV4-1 and TRBJ2-5; a possible D gene is TRBD2 (5 bases). V was cut by 0 bases and J by 2 bases, with 13 bases left in between. The CDR3 runs to 16 residues. Germline V gene lookup returns CDR1 MGHRA and CDR2 YSYEKL. The CDR3 protein is CASSQDVAGGQETQYF. The CDR3 DNA is TGCGCCAGCAGCCAAGATGTGGCGGGTGGGCAAGAGACCCAGTACTTC.

The chain employs TRBV5-1 and TRBJ2-3; 8 bases are a match to TRBD2. The length of the CDR3 is 16 residues. V was clipped by 0 bases and J by 1 base; unmatched bases: 4. From germline, CDR1 is SGHRS and CDR2 YFSETQ. DNA for the CDR3: TGCGCCAGCAGCTTGGCGGCAGCGGGGGGCACAGATACGCAGTATTTT. Its protein is CASSLAAAGGTDTQYF.

The rearrangement joins TRBV5-1 to TRBJ1-2, with TRBD1 as a possible D gene (6 bases). Trimming removed 0 bases at V and 8 bases at J, with 17 bases between. The germline gives CDR1 SGHRS, CDR2 YFSETQ. This CDR3 is built from 15 residues. The CDR3 DNA reads as TGCGCCAGCAGCTTGGTGGGACCAGGGGAGGGCGGCTACACCTTC. Translated, it gives CASSLVGPGEGGYTF. Using reference TRBV5-1 and TRBJ1-2 for the parts outside the CDR3, the full variable domain is KAGVTQTPRYLIKTRGQQVTLSCSPISGHRSVSWYQQTPGQGLQFLFEYFSETQRNKGNFPGRFSGRQFSNSRSEMNVSTLELGDSALYLCASSLVGPGEGGYTFGSGTRLTVV.

The chain carries TRBV12-3 or TRBV12-4 and TRBJ2-5; TRBD2 aligns across 7 bases. This CDR3 has 13 residues. V trimming: 6 bases; J trimming: 2 bases; junction bases outside the gene matches: 3. The CDR3: CASRAGSQETQYF. DNA of the CDR3: TGTGCCAGCAGAGCGGGGAGTCAAGAGACCCAGTACTTC.

The chain carries TRBV5-1 and TRBJ2-2; D not certain. CDR1 SGHRS and CDR2 YFSETQ come from the germline V gene. The CDR3 is 13 residues long. Trimming removed 3 bases at V and 4 bases at J, with 7 bases between. For the CDR3, the DNA is TGCGCCAGCAGCTCGGTTTCCACCGGGGAGCTGTTTTTT. Encoded protein: CASSSVSTGELFF.

The V and J genes are TRBV12-3 or TRBV12-4 and TRBJ1-2, with a possible D match to TRBD1 (5 bases). V was clipped by 5 bases and J by 5 bases, with 12 bases between them. CDR3 length equals 13 residues. For the CDR3, the DNA is TGTGCCAGCAGTCCGCGACAGACTTATGGCTACACCTTC. This translates into CASSPRQTYGYTF.

The chain recombines TRBV19 with TRBJ2-5, with 9 bases lining up with TRBD2. Germline loops: CDR1 LNHDA, CDR2 SQIVND (reference sequence). This CDR3 spans 18 amino acids. Trimming cost V 1 base and J 5 bases; bases outside gene matches: 14. The CDR3 region is CASSIAQGAGGSRETQYF. The DNA for the CDR3 is TGTGCCAGTAGTATAGCCCAAGGAGCGGGGGGTTCCAGGGAGACCCAGTACTTC.

The chain links TRBV19 to TRBJ1-4; D is uncertain. CDR1 is LNHDA and CDR2 is SQIVND in the germline V gene (reference sequence). V was trimmed by 0 bases and J by 7 bases, leaving 21 bases between them. The CDR3 is made up of 18 amino acids. Here the CDR3 DNA reads TGTGCCAGTAGTATAGATCTCTCTGTGTCCGGGGTTGGTGAAAAACTGTTTTTT. Translation gives CASSIDLSVSGVGEKLFF.

The genes are TRBV11-3 and TRBJ1-1; 7 bases fit TRBD1. This CDR3 contains 12 residues. The germline V gene has CDR1 SGHNT and CDR2 YENEEA. V lost 6 bases to trimming and J lost 6 bases; unmatched junction nucleotides: 4. CDR3 sequence reads: CASSLGQAEAFF. CDR3 DNA sequence: TGTGCCAGCAGTCTAGGACAGGCTGAAGCTTTCTTT.

The V and J genes are TRBV7-2 and TRBJ1-2; D ambiguous. With 1 base removed from V and 1 base from J, the gap between germline ends came to 13 bases. The CDR3 is 16 residues long. Germline CDR1 and CDR2: SGHTA and FQGNSA. CDR3 amino acids: CASSLVGEIVNYGYTF. CDR3 bases: TGTGCCAGCAGCTTAGTTGGGGAGATAGTTAACTATGGCTACACCTTC.

V is TRBV4-1 and J is TRBJ2-5; D remains unclear. The V end was cut by 1 base, the J end by 1 base, with 10 bases between. In germline, CDR1 is MGHRA, CDR2 YSYEKL. The CDR3 length is 15 residues. CDR3: CASSQVVGRQETQYF. The DNA of the CDR3 is TGCGCCAGCAGCCAAGTGGTGGGCCGCCAAGAGACCCAGTACTTC.

CDR3 nucleotide sequence: TGTGCCAGCAGCTGGGCCGTTAGCAATCAGCCCCAGCATTTT. Encoded protein: CASSWAVSNQPQHF. The gene calls are TRBV7-2 and TRBJ1-5, with D uncertain. V was cut by 4 bases and J by 0 bases, with 7 bases left in between. This CDR3 has 14 amino acids. The germline gives CDR1 SGHTA, CDR2 FQGNSA.